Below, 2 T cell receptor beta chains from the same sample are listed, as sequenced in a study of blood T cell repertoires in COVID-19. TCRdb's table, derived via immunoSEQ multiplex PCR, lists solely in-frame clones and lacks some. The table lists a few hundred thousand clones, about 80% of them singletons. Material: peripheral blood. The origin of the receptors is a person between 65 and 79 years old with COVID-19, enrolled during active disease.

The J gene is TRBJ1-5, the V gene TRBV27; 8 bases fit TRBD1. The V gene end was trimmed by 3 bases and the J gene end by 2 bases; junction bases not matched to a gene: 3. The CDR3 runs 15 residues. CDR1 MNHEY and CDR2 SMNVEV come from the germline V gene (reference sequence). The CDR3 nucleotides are TGTGCCAGCAGTTTTTCAGGGGGCGGCAATCAGCCCCAGCATTTT. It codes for CASSFSGGGNQPQHF.

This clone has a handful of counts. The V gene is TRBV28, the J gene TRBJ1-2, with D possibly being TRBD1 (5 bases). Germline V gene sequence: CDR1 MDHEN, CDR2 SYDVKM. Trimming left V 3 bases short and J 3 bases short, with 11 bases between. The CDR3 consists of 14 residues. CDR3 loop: CASSLQGTDYGYTF. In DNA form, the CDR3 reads TGTGCCAGCAGTTTGCAGGGAACAGACTATGGCTACACCTTC.